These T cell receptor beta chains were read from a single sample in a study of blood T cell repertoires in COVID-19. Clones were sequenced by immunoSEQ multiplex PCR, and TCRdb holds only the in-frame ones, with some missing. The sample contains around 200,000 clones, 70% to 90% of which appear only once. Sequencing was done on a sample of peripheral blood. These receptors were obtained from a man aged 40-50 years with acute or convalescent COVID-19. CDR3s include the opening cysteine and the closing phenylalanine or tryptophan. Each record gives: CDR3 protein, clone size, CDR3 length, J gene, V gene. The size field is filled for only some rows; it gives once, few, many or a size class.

cdr3_aa: CASRRGAMDEQFF
clone_size: .
cdr3_length: 13
j_call: TRBJ2-1
v_call: TRBV28

cdr3_aa: CASTRQGYGYTF
clone_size: .
cdr3_length: 12
j_call: TRBJ1-2
v_call: TRBV7-8

cdr3_aa: CASSLGQFNYGYTF
clone_size: .
cdr3_length: 14
j_call: TRBJ1-2
v_call: TRBV27

cdr3_aa: CASRNEQGSNQPQHF
clone_size: .
cdr3_length: 15
j_call: TRBJ1-5
v_call: TRBV28

cdr3_aa: CASSGGPGDTEAFF
clone_size: .
cdr3_length: 14
j_call: TRBJ1-1
v_call: TRBV9

cdr3_aa: CASSSVSFYEQYF
clone_size: .
cdr3_length: 13
j_call: TRBJ2-7
v_call: TRBV11-2

cdr3_aa: CASSYLRGNTEAFF
clone_size: .
cdr3_length: 14
j_call: TRBJ1-1
v_call: TRBV6-5

cdr3_aa: CASRTHRDSNEKLFF
clone_size: once
cdr3_length: 15
j_call: TRBJ1-4
v_call: TRBV6-5

cdr3_aa: CSALRGLSNTEAFF
clone_size: few
cdr3_length: 14
j_call: TRBJ1-1
v_call: TRBV29-1

cdr3_aa: CASSLERTGLYGYTF
clone_size: few
cdr3_length: 15
j_call: TRBJ1-2
v_call: TRBV28

cdr3_aa: CASSLSLSGTDTQYF
clone_size: .
cdr3_length: 15
j_call: TRBJ2-3
v_call: TRBV7-2

cdr3_aa: CASSQDPGGGNIQYF
clone_size: .
cdr3_length: 15
j_call: TRBJ2-4
v_call: TRBV4-1

cdr3_aa: CASSSQVGVPVYEQYF
clone_size: .
cdr3_length: 16
j_call: TRBJ2-7
v_call: TRBV11-2

cdr3_aa: CASSIRQEETQYF
clone_size: .
cdr3_length: 13
j_call: TRBJ2-5
v_call: TRBV19

cdr3_aa: CASSKVEDGYYKNIQYF
clone_size: once
cdr3_length: 17
j_call: TRBJ2-4
v_call: TRBV21-1

cdr3_aa: CASSSWTGGAGGNTIYF
clone_size: .
cdr3_length: 17
j_call: TRBJ1-3
v_call: TRBV19

cdr3_aa: CASSLAGSDTQYF
clone_size: .
cdr3_length: 13
j_call: TRBJ2-3
v_call: TRBV11-3

cdr3_aa: CASSVMGASGANVLTF
clone_size: .
cdr3_length: 16
j_call: TRBJ2-6
v_call: TRBV9